The clone carrying this T cell receptor beta chain has at least ten counts. These data are taken from a study of blood T cell repertoires in COVID-19. Background on the study: Samples of COVID-19 (acute and convalescent) were obtained from the United States, Italy and Spain. PBMCs, B-cell-depleted T cells, or T cells were the source of the cDNA or gDNA that made up the material.

Original processing methods: Using reference gene primer amplification, nucleated cell counts were estimated. Data came from immunoSEQ multiplex PCR; TCRdb stores just in-frame clones and leaves some out. V and J calls and clone size are as listed in that table; D and trimming were resolved from the DNA. Of approximately 250,000 clones listed, roughly 85% are singletons. V lost 9 bases and J lost 1, with 12 bases in between. This CDR3 has 14 amino acids. CDR1 is ENHRY and CDR2 is SYGVKD in the germline V gene. This receptor was taken from a man in his forties with acute or convalescent COVID-19. The chain recombines TRBV10-3 with TRBJ2-2; perhaps TRBD1 as D (5 bases). Material: peripheral blood. The CDR3 region is CAISITGNTGELFF. CDR3 nucleotide sequence: TGTGCCATAAGTATAACAGGGAACACCGGGGAGCTGTTTTTT.